Listed here are 3 T cell receptor beta chains from one sample, sequenced in a study of blood T cells in healthy people across ages (dated by TCRdb to between 2015 and 2016). The library was produced with 5' RACE. Sequenced using an Illumina HiSeq 2500. A second PCR of 7 to 11 cycles was run with a J-beta primer mix and a sample-barcoded 5' primer. The public sequencing data were trimmed at Q25 with fastp and processed into clonotypes with MiXCR by TCRdb, which kept only in-frame beta chains. Each entry merges the rows of one CDR3 protein and shows their most common DNA and genes. The sample table shows approximately 850,000 distinct CDR3 sequences, and 58% are seen once. Approximately 21% of the sample belongs to the ten largest clones. The sample comprised blood. The source of these receptors is a man aged 30-40 years in good health.

The chain joins TRBV5-1 to TRBJ2-3; TRBD2 might be the D (6 bases). With 4 bases removed from V and 1 base from J, the gap between germline ends came to 10 bases. This CDR3 region has 14 residues. CDR1 and CDR2 (germline): SGHRS, YFSETQ. The DNA of the CDR3 is TGCGCCAGCAGCCCAGGGAGGCGCACAGATACGCAGTATTTT. As protein: CASSPGRRTDTQYF.

The genes are TRBV12-5 and TRBJ1-2; D call uncertain. Deletions cut 3 bases from V and 7 bases from J, with 15 bases between. CDR1 and CDR2 (germline): LGHNT, FRNRAP. The length of the CDR3 is 14 residues. In DNA form, the CDR3 reads TGTGCTAGTGGTTTAGCGGGCGCAGGAGCTGGCTACACCTTC. Protein sequence: CASGLAGAGAGYTF.

This clonotype was recorded once. V usage is TRBV28 and J usage is TRBJ2-7; TRBD2 matches 9 bases. V dropped 7 bases and J dropped 7; count of bases not matched to a gene: 17. The CDR3 runs 16 residues. CDR1 MDHEN and CDR2 SYDVKM come from the germline V gene. CDR3 sequence reads: CASKGAGGPLYNEQYF. CDR3 DNA sequence: TGTGCCAGCAAGGGGGCGGGAGGGCCTTTGTACAATGAGCAGTACTTC. Supplemented by reference TRBV28 and TRBJ2-7, the full variable domain reads DVKVTQSSRYLVKRTGEKVFLECVQDMDHENMFWYRQDPGLGLRLIYFSYDVKMKEKGDIPEGYSVSREKKERFSLILESASTNQTSMYLCASKGAGGPLYNEQYFGPGTRLTVT.